This TCR beta chain was captured in a study of CD8 T cells in Susac syndrome. This CDR3 comprises 15 residues. The germline V gene encodes CDR1 DFQATT and CDR2 SNEGSKA (reference sequence). Trimming pared 5 bases from V and 0 bases from J, leaving 15 bases between. cDNA came from roughly 0.47 to 1 ug RNA primed by random hexamers. TCRdb reanalysed the immunoSEQ multiplex PCR reads using MiXCR and keeps one entry per CDR3 protein. This sample has fewer than 350,000 distinct CDR3 sequences, with almost 85% found just once. The source is a human donor with multiple sclerosis. The V gene is TRBV20-1, the J gene TRBJ2-3; no clear D gene. Specimen: CD8+ T cells from PBMCs. CDR3 sequence: CSAHPVRRSTDTQYF. The CDR3 nucleotides are TGCAGTGCTCACCCGGTCCGCCGTAGCACAGATACGCAGTATTTT.